This T cell receptor (beta chain) was recorded in a study of control samples from healthy donors and cancer patients (dated by TCRdb to about 2020). Counted from cysteine to phenylalanine, this CDR3 has 13 amino acids. The read is trimmed to its CDR3 DNA, 39 bases read in frame from base 1. Between the V and J ends, shortened by 3 bases and 2 bases respectively, the junction contains 9 bases. CDR1 and CDR2 are drawn from the germline V gene (reference sequence): DFQATT, SNEGSKA. The library was obtained by the immunoSEQ multiplex PCR assay. TCRdb retrieved this table from immuneACCESS and kept in-frame rearrangements only. Not all clones are present; in checked studies, unresolved V genes account for under half, and no reason is known for the remainder. A total of 130,000 or so clones appear in this sample, 92% of them only once. Of the sample, approximately 2% is held by the ten largest clones. In the case of this clone: Its target antigen remains unknown. It has no much larger one-base neighbor in the sample; base qualities were not kept.

This clonotype was obtained from a woman between 45 and 65 years old in good health. Sequences were obtained from blood. Recombination joined TRBV20-1 with TRBJ2-3, with the D gene too uncertain to name. The nucleotide sequence is given as TGCAGTGCTAGTGCTCGAATCACAGATACGCAGTATTTT. It translates as CSASARITDTQYF.